This T cell receptor (beta chain) was sequenced for a study of cytomegalovirus exposure and HLA in healthy donors. The overall study: A subsequent analysis reported that the roughly 130 validation repertoires were produced on the same platform that had also been used for the roughly 700 first-cohort repertoires.

Study-wide results and caveats: Cytomegalovirus-associated TCR beta chains were listed, numbering 150 to 200.

The assay was immunoSEQ multiplex PCR, and TCRdb's table has in-frame clones only and misses some. The data show a few hundred thousand clones, around 89% seen once. V was cut by 3 bases and J by 7 bases, with 8 bases left in between. Germline V gene sequence: CDR1 LNHDA, CDR2 SQIVND (reference sequence). CDR3 length equals 12 residues. This clone has just one count. Antigen: not known. The sequencing sample was made of PBMCs. The receptor was isolated from a young woman in good health and CMV-seronegative. V and J are TRBV19 and TRBJ2-3, with a weak D call TRBD2 (6 bases). CDR3 sequence (DNA): TGTGCCAGTAGTATCGGACTAAATACGCAGTATTTT. Protein: CASSIGLNTQYF.